This T cell receptor beta chain was recorded in a study of CD8+ T cells in alopecia areata. Study-level results: It was lesional scalp, especially alopecia totalis/universalis, that showed higher clonality than normal scalp. TCRs were shared less clearly across patients than in mice, possibly for HLA-related reasons.

This clone has only a few counts. The antigen remains unidentified. Germline CDR1 is LNHNV and CDR2 is YYDKDF (reference sequence). V dropped 7 bases and J dropped 9; count of bases not matched to a gene: 18. The CDR3 extends over 19 amino acids. The authors extracted RNA and reverse transcribed it into cDNA as the sequencing template. Here immunoSEQ multiplex PCR was the method, and the copy in TCRdb shows in-frame clones only, minus some. The top ten hold 30% to 45% of the sample, which has about 140,000 clones, about two thirds seen once. The chain recombines TRBV15 with TRBJ2-1, with TRBD2 identical over 16 bases. The receptor was isolated from a human donor in good health. The sequencing sample was made of CD8+ T cells sorted from blood. The CDR3 DNA reads as TGTGCCACCATAGCCCAGGGACTAGCGGGAGGGCCGTACGTCAGTGAGCAGTTCTTC. Translation: CATIAQGLAGGPYVSEQFF.